This T cell receptor (beta chain) was obtained from a study of metastatic and nonmetastatic thyroid tumors. TCRdb reanalyzed the PCR reads with MiXCR. The sample yields more than 15,000 clones, roughly 15% seen once. Nobody among the patients had been given any treatment before thyroid surgery. There are many counts of this clone. The specimen sequenced was blood. This TCR came from a male donor with papillary thyroid cancer or a benign thyroid nodule (not recorded which). Some clones in this sample may be carry-over from other donors' samples.

This CDR3 is CASKTGGSETQYF. DNA for the CDR3: TGTGCCAGCAAAACAGGGGGATCAGAGACCCAGTACTTC. The chain joins TRBV28 to TRBJ2-5, with 8 bases that match TRBD1. This CDR3 is built from 13 residues. Germline lookup yields CDR1 MDHEN and CDR2 SYDVKM. V lost 7 bases and J lost 4; bases outside the gene matches: 5.